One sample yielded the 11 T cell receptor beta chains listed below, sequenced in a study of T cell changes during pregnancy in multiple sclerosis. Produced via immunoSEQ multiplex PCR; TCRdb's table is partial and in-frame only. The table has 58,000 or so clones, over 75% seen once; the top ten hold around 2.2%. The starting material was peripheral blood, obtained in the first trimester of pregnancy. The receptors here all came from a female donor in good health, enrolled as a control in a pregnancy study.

The CDR3 DNA sequence: TGTGCCAGCAGTGACACGGACTACAACAGATTAGATACGCAGTATTTT. Translation gives CASSDTDYNRLDTQYF. This sequence joins TRBV2 and TRBJ2-3; maybe TRBD2 (6 bases). The CDR3 extends over 16 amino acids. Trimming removed 3 bases at V and 5 bases at J, with 18 bases between. Germline values: CDR1 SNHLY, CDR2 FYNNEI. The full variable domain, with the rest looked up from reference TRBV2 and TRBJ2-3, is EPEVTQTPSHQVTQMGQEVILRCVPISNHLYFYWYRQILGQKVEFLVSFYNNEISEKSEIFDDQFSVERPDGSNFTLKIRSTKLEDSAMYFCASSDTDYNRLDTQYFGPGTRLTVL.

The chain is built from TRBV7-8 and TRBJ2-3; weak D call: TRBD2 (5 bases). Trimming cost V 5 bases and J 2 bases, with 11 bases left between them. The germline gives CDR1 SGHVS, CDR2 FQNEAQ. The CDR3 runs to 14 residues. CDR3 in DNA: TGTGCCAGCAGCCCAATCGGGGTCACAGATACGCAGTATTTT. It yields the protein CASSPIGVTDTQYF.

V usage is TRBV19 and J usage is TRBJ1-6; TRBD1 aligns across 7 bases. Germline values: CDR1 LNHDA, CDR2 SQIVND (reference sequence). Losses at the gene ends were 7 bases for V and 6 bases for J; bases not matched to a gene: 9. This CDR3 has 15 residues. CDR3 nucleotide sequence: TGTGCCAGTACCAACACAGGGGAGCTTAATTCACCCCTCCACTTT. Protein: CASTNTGELNSPLHF.

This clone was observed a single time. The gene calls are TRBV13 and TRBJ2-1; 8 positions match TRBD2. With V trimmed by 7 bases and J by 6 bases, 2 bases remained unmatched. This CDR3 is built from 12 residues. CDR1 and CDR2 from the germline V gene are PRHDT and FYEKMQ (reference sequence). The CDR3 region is CASTGGPNEQFF. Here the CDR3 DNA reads TGTGCCAGCACGGGGGGGCCCAATGAGCAGTTCTTC.

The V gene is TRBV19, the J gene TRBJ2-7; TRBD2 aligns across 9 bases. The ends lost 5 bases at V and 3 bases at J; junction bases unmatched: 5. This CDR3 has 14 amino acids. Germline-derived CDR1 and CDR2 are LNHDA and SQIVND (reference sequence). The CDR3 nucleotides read TGTGCCAGTAGTTTTGGCGGGGGGGACTACGAGCAGTACTTC. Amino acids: CASSFGGGDYEQYF.

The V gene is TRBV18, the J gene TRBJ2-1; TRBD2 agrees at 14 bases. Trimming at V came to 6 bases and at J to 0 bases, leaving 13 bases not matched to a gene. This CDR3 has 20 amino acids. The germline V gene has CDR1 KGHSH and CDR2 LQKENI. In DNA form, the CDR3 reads TGTGCCAGCTCCCCAGGACTAGCGGGGGGAACGTGGTCCTCCTACAATGAGCAGTTCTTC. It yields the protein CASSPGLAGGTWSSYNEQFF. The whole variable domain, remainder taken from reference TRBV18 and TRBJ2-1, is NAGVMQNPRHLVRRRGQEARLRCSPMKGHSHVYWYRQLPEEGLKFMVYLQKENIIDESGMPKERFSAEFPKEGPSILRIQQVVRGDSAAYFCASSPGLAGGTWSSYNEQFFGPGTRLTVL.

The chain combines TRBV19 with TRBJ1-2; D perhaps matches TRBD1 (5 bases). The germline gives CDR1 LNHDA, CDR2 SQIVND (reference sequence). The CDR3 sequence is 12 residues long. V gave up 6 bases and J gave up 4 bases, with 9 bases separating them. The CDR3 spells CASSAGIYGYTF. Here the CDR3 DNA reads TGTGCCAGTAGCGCAGGGATCTATGGCTACACCTTC.

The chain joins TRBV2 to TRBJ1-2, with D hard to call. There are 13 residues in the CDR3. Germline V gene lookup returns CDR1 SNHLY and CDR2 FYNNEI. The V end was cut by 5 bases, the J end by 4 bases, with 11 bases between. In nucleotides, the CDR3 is TGTGCCAGCAGTCCCGAGCCTCTCTATGGCTACACCTTC. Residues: CASSPEPLYGYTF.

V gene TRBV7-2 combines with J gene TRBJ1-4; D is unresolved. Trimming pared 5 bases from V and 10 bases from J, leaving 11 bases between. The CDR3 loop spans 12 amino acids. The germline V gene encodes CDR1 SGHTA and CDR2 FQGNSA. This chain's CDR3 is CASSRGPGKLFF. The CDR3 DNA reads TGTGCCAGCAGCCGGGGTCCTGGAAAACTGTTTTTT.

Here the CDR3 DNA reads TGTGCCAGCAGTGGCGGGGACTATATCCCGAGCTCCTACAATGAGCAGTTCTTC. Translated, it gives CASSGGDYIPSSYNEQFF. This chain connects TRBV2 to TRBJ2-1; 7 bases are shared with TRBD2. The CDR3 is 18 residues long. Germline CDR1 is SNHLY and CDR2 is FYNNEI. V lost 4 bases, J lost 0 bases, and 12 bases stayed unmatched.

DNA for the CDR3: TGTGCCAGCAGCCCCCAATCCGCGGGTGGCGAGCAGTACTTC. It yields the protein CASSPQSAGGEQYF. The chain employs TRBV7-9 and TRBJ2-7; a weak D match, TRBD2 (5 bases). The CDR3 is 14 residues long. The germline V gene encodes CDR1 SEHNR and CDR2 FQNEAQ (reference sequence). V dropped 5 bases and J dropped 6 bases, with 17 bases sitting between them.